This TCR beta chain was sequenced in a study of T cell repertoires in cytomegalovirus infection. Study in general: Recently identified HLA-C-restricted CMV epitopes were used, and well-studied HLA-B-restricted CMV epitopes were used as well. Both CMV infection and a matching HLA type were indicated by public TCR beta signatures. Regarding the study as a whole: CMV-specific TCR beta clonotypes restricted by HLA-C were the ones dominating the ex vivo response. Cumulative public TCR beta family frequency identified carriers of CMV plus the relevant HLA.

The CDR3 totals 15 residues. The V gene's germline CDR1 is SGHVS and CDR2 FQNEAQ. V shed 3 bases, J shed 1 base, and the junction held 4 bases outside the gene matches. Using its own MiXCR run on the reads, TCRdb lists one record per CDR3 protein. The table lists 830,000 or so distinct CDR3 sequences, 32% of them singletons. Of note for this clonotype: Its specificity is unknown.

The TCR sequence derives from a human donor in good health (CMV status not recorded). Some clones in this sample may be carry-over from other donors' samples. The rearrangement joins TRBV7-8 to TRBJ2-7, with TRBD1 identical over 9 bases. Sequenced here: cultured CD8+ T cells from PBMCs, sampled from culture after CMV antigen stimulation. CDR3 in amino acids: CASSFPGTGSYEQYF. The DNA for the CDR3 is TGTGCCAGCAGCTTCCCCGGGACAGGGTCCTACGAGCAGTACTTC.